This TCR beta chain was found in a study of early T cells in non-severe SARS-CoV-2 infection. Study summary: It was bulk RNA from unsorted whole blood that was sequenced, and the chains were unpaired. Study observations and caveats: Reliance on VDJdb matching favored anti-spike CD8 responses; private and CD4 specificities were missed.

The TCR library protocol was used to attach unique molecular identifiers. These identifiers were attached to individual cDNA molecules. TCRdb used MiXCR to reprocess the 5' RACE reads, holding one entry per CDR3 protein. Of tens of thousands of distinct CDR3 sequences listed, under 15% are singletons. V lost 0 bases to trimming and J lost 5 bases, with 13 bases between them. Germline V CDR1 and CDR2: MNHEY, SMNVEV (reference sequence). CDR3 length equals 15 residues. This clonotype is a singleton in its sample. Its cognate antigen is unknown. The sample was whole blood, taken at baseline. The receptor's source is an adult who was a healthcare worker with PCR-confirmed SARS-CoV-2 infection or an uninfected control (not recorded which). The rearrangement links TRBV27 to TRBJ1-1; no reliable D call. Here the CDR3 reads CASSLSGMLVTEAFF. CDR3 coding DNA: TGTGCCAGCAGTTTATCAGGGATGTTGGTGACTGAAGCTTTCTTT.